This record concerns one T cell receptor (beta chain) sequence. Germline loops: CDR1 SGHTA, CDR2 FQGTGA. The CDR3 loop spans 15 amino acids. V was pared by 5 bases and J by 5 bases, with 16 bases between. TCR beta CDR3 regions were amplified from RNA. First-round RT-PCR with HTBI primers amplified the TCR CDR3 region. Via MiXCR, TCRdb re-called the multiplex PCR reads, giving one row per CDR3 protein. The data contain around 400,000 distinct CDR3 sequences, under 15% of them singletons. The sample belongs to a study of T cells in Graves' hyperthyroidism and ophthalmopathy. The chain recombines TRBV7-3 with TRBJ2-1; D is tentatively TRBD1 or TRBD2 (6 bases each). The source is a woman aged 18-29 years with Graves' hyperthyroidism. Sequencing was carried out using blood. This chain's CDR3 is CASSVVGGAHNEQFF. The CDR3, as DNA: TGTGCCAGCAGCGTAGTGGGGGGCGCCCACAATGAGCAGTTCTTC. The full variable domain, its missing parts supplied by reference TRBV7-3 and TRBJ2-1, is GAGVSQTPSNKVTEKGKYVELRCDPISGHTALYWYRQSLGQGPEFLIYFQGTGAADDSGLPNDRFFAVRPEGSVSTLKIQRTERGDSAVYLCASSVVGGAHNEQFFGPGTRLTVL.